The sequence of this TCR beta chain was determined in a study of blood T cell repertoires in COVID-19. The overall study: Some COVID-19 samples were acute and others convalescent; all came from the United States, Italy and Spain. The analysed material was cDNA or gDNA that came from T cells, B-cell-depleted T cells, or PBMCs.

In the original workflow: Estimated nucleated cell counts came from reference gene primer amplification. Profiling relied on immunoSEQ multiplex PCR, and the TCRdb table lists in-frame clones only, not all of them. The V and J calls and clone size are taken from that table; D and trimming were inferred from the DNA. Of about 220,000 clones in the sample, 82% were seen once. Germline-derived CDR1 and CDR2 are SGHRS and YFSETQ. The CDR3 is made up of 16 amino acids. V dropped 0 bases and J dropped 0; count of bases not matched to a gene: 4. The chain is built from TRBV5-1 and TRBJ2-5, with 8 nucleotides matching TRBD2. The source of this sequence is a woman older than 75 with acute or convalescent COVID-19. What was sequenced was peripheral blood. The CDR3 bases are TGCGCCAGCAGCTTGGGTGCGGGGGGAGACCAAGAGACCCAGTACTTC. Its protein product is CASSLGAGGDQETQYF.